What follows describes a single T cell receptor beta chain. Its antigen is unidentified. Germline-derived CDR1 and CDR2 are SGHKS and YYEKEE (reference sequence). J gave up 3 bases and V 6 bases, and 10 bases lay outside the gene matches. This CDR3 is 16 amino acids long. Prior autoimmune disease or systemic immunosuppression barred patients. Collection of blood occurred at baseline, at cycle 4 day 1, and at cycle 7 day 1. These data come from a study of OX40 agonist ivuxolimab in advanced cancers. On the study more broadly: Prior anti-PD-1, anti-PD-L1 or anti-CTLA-4 therapy did not bar entry, and roughly 40% had some.

TCRdb's table, derived via immunoSEQ multiplex PCR, lists solely in-frame clones and lacks some. The sample carries about 70,000 clones, about 86% recorded once. Study-wide points: Clonal expansion among partial responders at 0.1-3.0 mg/kg ranked near the lowest.

The chain couples TRBV5-5 to TRBJ2-2, with 8 nucleotides matching TRBD1. This TCR came from an adult with an advanced solid tumor such as melanoma, head and neck, liver or kidney cancer. Sequences were derived from CD4+ or CD8+ T cells sorted from blood, sampled in a trial of the OX40 agonist ivuxolimab. Written as DNA, the CDR3 is TGTGCCAGCACTTTGCGCCAGGGGGCGGACACCGGGGAGCTGTTTTTT. Its protein is CASTLRQGADTGELFF.